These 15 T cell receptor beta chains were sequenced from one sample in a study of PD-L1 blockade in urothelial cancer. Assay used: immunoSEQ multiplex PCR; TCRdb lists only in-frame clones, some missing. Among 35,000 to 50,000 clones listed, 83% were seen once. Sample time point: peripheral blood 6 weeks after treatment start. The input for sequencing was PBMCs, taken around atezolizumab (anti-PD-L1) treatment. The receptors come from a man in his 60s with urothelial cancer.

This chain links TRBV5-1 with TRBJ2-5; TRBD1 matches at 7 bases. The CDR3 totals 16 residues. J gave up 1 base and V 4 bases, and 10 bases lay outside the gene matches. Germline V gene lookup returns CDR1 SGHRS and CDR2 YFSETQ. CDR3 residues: CASSIQYRDSQETQYF. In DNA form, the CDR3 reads TGCGCCAGCAGCATACAATACCGGGACAGCCAAGAGACCCAGTACTTC.

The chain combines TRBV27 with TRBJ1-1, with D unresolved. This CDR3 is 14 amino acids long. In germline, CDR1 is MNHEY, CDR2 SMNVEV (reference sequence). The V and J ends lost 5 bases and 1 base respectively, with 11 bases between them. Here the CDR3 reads CASSKPAGNTEAFF. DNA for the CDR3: TGTGCCAGCAGTAAACCAGCAGGGAACACTGAAGCTTTCTTT.

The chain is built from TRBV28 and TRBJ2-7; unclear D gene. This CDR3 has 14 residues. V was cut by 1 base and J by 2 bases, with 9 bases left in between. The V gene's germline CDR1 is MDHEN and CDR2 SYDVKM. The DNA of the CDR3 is TGTGCCAGCAGTTTATTGCGAAAACCCTACGAGCAGTACTTC. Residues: CASSLLRKPYEQYF.

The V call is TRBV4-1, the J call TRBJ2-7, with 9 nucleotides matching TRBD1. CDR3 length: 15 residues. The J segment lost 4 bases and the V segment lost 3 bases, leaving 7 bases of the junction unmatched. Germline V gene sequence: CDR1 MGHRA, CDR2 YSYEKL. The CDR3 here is CASSHPGTGFYEQYF. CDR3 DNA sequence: TGCGCCAGCAGCCACCCCGGGACAGGGTTTTACGAGCAGTACTTC.

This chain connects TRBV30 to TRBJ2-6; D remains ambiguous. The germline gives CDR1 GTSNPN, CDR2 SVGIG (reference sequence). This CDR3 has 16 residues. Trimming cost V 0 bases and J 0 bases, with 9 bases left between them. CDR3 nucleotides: TGTGCCTGGAGTGTACAGTTTCCCTCTGGGGCCAACGTCCTGACTTTC. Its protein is CAWSVQFPSGANVLTF.

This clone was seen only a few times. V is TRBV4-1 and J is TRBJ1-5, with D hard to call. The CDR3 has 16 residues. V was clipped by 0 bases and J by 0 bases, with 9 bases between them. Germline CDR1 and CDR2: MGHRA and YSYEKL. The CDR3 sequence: CASSQEAGSSNQPQHF. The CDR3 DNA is TGCGCCAGCAGCCAAGAGGCGGGTTCTAGCAATCAGCCCCAGCATTTT.

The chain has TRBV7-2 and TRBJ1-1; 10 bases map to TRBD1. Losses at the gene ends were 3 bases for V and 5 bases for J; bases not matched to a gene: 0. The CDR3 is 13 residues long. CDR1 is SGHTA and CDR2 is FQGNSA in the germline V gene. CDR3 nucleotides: TGTGCCAGCAGCTTGGACAGGGGGACTGAAGCTTTCTTT. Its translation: CASSLDRGTEAFF.

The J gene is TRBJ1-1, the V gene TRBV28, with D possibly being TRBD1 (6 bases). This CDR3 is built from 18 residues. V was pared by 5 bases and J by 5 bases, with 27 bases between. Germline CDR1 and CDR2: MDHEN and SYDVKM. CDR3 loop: CASSPTIINRVSGTEAFF. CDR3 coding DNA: TGTGCCAGCAGTCCGACAATAATAAACAGGGTATCTGGGACTGAAGCTTTCTTT. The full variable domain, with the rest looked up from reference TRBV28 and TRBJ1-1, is DVKVTQSSRYLVKRTGEKVFLECVQDMDHENMFWYRQDPGLGLRLIYFSYDVKMKEKGDIPEGYSVSREKKERFSLILESASTNQTSMYLCASSPTIINRVSGTEAFFGQGTRLTVV.

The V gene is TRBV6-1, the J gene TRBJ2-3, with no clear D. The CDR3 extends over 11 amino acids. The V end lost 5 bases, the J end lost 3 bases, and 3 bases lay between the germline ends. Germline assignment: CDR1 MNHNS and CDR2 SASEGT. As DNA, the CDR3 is TGTGCCAGCAGTCTAACAGATACGCAGTATTTT. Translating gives CASSLTDTQYF.

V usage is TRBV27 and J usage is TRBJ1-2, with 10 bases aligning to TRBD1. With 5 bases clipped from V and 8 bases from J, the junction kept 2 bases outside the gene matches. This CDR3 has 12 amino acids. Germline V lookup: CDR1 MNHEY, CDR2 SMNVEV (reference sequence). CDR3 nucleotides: TGTGCCAGCAGTAGGACAGGGGGAGGCTACACCTTC. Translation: CASSRTGGGYTF.

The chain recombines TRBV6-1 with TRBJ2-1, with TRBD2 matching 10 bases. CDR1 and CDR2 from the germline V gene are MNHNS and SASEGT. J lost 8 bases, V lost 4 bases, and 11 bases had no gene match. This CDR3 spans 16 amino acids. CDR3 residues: CASSGFSGGYMDEQFF. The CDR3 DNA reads TGTGCCAGCAGTGGGTTTAGCGGGGGGTATATGGATGAGCAGTTCTTC.

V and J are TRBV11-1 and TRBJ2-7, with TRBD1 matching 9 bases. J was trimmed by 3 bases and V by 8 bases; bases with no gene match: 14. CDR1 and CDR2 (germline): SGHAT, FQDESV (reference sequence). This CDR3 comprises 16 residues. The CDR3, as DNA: TGTGCCAGCGCCGGAGCCGGCGGACAGGGGATCTACGAGCAGTACTTC. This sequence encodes CASAGAGGQGIYEQYF. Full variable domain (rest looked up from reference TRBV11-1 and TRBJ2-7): EAEVAQSPRYKITEKSQAVAFWCDPISGHATLYWYRQILGQGPELLVQFQDESVVDDSQLPKDRFSAERLKGVDSTLKIQPAELGDSAMYLCASAGAGGQGIYEQYFGPGTRLTVT.

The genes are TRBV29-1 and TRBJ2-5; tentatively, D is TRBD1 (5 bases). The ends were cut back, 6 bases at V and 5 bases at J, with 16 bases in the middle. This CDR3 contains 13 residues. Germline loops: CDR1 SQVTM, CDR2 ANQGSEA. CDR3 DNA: TGCAGCGTGGACAAAACGTTAGGGGAGACCCAGTACTTC. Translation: CSVDKTLGETQYF.

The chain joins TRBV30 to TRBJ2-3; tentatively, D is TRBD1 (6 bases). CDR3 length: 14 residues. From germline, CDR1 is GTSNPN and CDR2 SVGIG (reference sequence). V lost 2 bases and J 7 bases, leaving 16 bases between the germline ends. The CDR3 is CAWSMVGGTHTQYF. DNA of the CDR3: TGTGCCTGGAGTATGGTAGGGGGTACTCATACGCAGTATTTT.

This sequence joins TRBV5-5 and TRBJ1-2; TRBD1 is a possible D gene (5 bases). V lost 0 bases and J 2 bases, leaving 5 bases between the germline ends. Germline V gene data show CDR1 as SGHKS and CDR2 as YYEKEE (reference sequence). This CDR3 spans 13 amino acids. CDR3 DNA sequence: TGTGCCAGCAGCTTGGCAGGGAACTATGGCTACACCTTC. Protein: CASSLAGNYGYTF.